The 13 T cell receptor beta chains given below trace back to one sample, sequenced in a study of blood T cell repertoires in COVID-19 (dated by TCRdb to the early 2020s). Library construction relied on the immunoSEQ multiplex PCR assay. TCRdb's version of the immuneACCESS table is confined to in-frame rearrangements and falls short of the full clone set. An unresolved V gene accounts for under half of the shortfall where checked; the remainder is of unknown origin. This sample has 200,000 to 250,000 clones in its table, and about 88% of those were observed once. The ten biggest clones cover 2.9% of the sample. Specimen: peripheral blood. These receptors were taken from a man between 45 and 60 years old who had recovered from COVID-19.

This clone was counted only a few times. The chain joins TRBV7-6 to TRBJ1-5; TRBD1 matches at 7 bases. Germline loops: CDR1 SGHVS, CDR2 FNYEAQ. The V and J ends lost 1 base and 1 base, in that order; junction bases with no gene match: 7. The CDR3 is 17 residues long. CDR3 protein: CASSLVKGGGSNQPQHF. The CDR3 DNA reads TGTGCCAGCAGCTTAGTCAAAGGGGGCGGAAGCAATCAGCCCCAGCATTTT. Together with reference TRBV7-6 and TRBJ1-5, the CDR3 gives the full variable domain: GAGVSQSPRYKVTKRGQDVALRCDPISGHVSLYWYRQALGQGPEFLTYFNYEAQQDKSGLPNDRFSAERPEGSISTLTIQRTEQRDSAMYRCASSLVKGGGSNQPQHFGDGTRLSIL.

The chain links TRBV28 to TRBJ1-1, with TRBD1 identical over 7 bases. Germline values: CDR1 MDHEN, CDR2 SYDVKM. This CDR3 is 15 amino acids long. The junction had 10 bases not matched to a gene; V was cut back by 5 bases and J by 4 bases. CDR3 in DNA: TGTGCCAGCAGTATAAACAGGGGCTCGAGCACTGAAGCTTTCTTT. Translated, it gives CASSINRGSSTEAFF.

The chain combines TRBV7-9 with TRBJ2-7; D call uncertain. The CDR3 runs 17 residues. The ends were cut back, 0 bases at V and 0 bases at J, with 15 bases in the middle. Germline V gene data show CDR1 as SEHNR and CDR2 as FQNEAQ (reference sequence). CDR3 region: CASSLADGAPGSYEQYF. The CDR3 DNA reads as TGTGCCAGCAGCTTAGCGGATGGCGCCCCGGGCTCCTACGAGCAGTACTTC.

This rearrangement joins TRBV7-9 to TRBJ1-3; D is possibly TRBD1 (5 bases). Germline assignment: CDR1 SEHNR and CDR2 FQNEAQ (reference sequence). With 5 bases removed from V and 4 bases from J, the gap between germline ends came to 12 bases. The length of the CDR3 is 14 residues. The CDR3 spells CASSPGGLGNTIYF. The CDR3 DNA is TGTGCCAGCAGCCCCGGGGGGTTGGGAAACACCATATATTTT.

This rearrangement joins TRBV10-3 to TRBJ2-3; 7 bases map to TRBD2. V was clipped by 5 bases and J by 1 base; unmatched bases: 15. Germline loops: CDR1 ENHRY, CDR2 SYGVKD. This CDR3 has 18 residues. CDR3 in DNA: TGTGCCATCAGTAACCCATTTAGCAGCGGGATCGGCACAGATACGCAGTATTTT. It codes for CAISNPFSSGIGTDTQYF.

The chain combines TRBV28 with TRBJ1-1, with 9 bases lining up with TRBD1. The germline CDR1 and CDR2 sequences are MDHEN and SYDVKM. The V gene end was trimmed by 3 bases and the J gene end by 10 bases; junction bases not matched to a gene: 12. This CDR3 region has 15 residues. This CDR3 reads CASSFMGTGPRGAFF. Here the CDR3 DNA reads TGTGCCAGCAGTTTCATGGGGACAGGGCCGAGGGGAGCTTTCTTT.

The chain carries TRBV5-6 and TRBJ1-2; D is perhaps TRBD1 (5 bases). Germline lookup yields CDR1 SGHDT and CDR2 YYEEEE. V was shortened by 0 bases and J by 0 bases, with 15 bases between the two germline ends. The CDR3 spans 17 residues. Written as DNA, the CDR3 is TGTGCCAGCAGCTTGGGGCAGGGCTCGAGGTCTAACTATGGCTACACCTTC. Encoded protein: CASSLGQGSRSNYGYTF.

J is TRBJ2-7 and V is TRBV20-1; 11 bases are shared with TRBD2. Germline V gene lookup returns CDR1 DFQATT and CDR2 SNEGSKA (reference sequence). With 3 bases clipped from V and 3 bases from J, the junction kept 7 bases outside the gene matches. The CDR3 has 15 amino acids. The CDR3 loop reads CSASDPGTSGYEQYF. In DNA, the CDR3 is TGCAGTGCTAGTGATCCCGGGACTAGCGGCTACGAGCAGTACTTC.

The rearrangement joins TRBV27 to TRBJ2-2; 7 positions agree with TRBD1. After removal of 5 bases from V and 2 bases from J, the junction contained 5 bases not matched to a gene. The germline V gene encodes CDR1 MNHEY and CDR2 SMNVEV (reference sequence). The CDR3 is made up of 15 amino acids. The CDR3 nucleotides are TGTGCCAGCAGTCTGGACAGGTTCAACACCGGGGAGCTGTTTTTT. This encodes CASSLDRFNTGELFF.

This clone came up a few times. This CDR3 reads CASSEPGLAVSYEQYF. The CDR3, as DNA: TGTGCCAGCAGTGAACCGGGACTAGCGGTCTCCTACGAGCAGTACTTC. The chain couples TRBV28 to TRBJ2-7; 11 bases agree with TRBD2. V shed 5 bases, J shed 0 bases, and the junction held 6 bases outside the gene matches. From germline, CDR1 is MDHEN and CDR2 SYDVKM. The CDR3 is made up of 16 amino acids. Looking up the rest from reference TRBV28 and TRBJ2-7 gives the full variable domain: DVKVTQSSRYLVKRTGEKVFLECVQDMDHENMFWYRQDPGLGLRLIYFSYDVKMKEKGDIPEGYSVSREKKERFSLILESASTNQTSMYLCASSEPGLAVSYEQYFGPGTRLTVT.

CDR3 in DNA: TGTGCCAGCAGCTCCCAGGGGGCGGTCTACGAGCAGTACTTC. Amino acid sequence: CASSSQGAVYEQYF. The chain couples TRBV7-9 to TRBJ2-7; TRBD1 matches at 8 bases. The CDR3 covers 14 residues. V lost 4 bases, J lost 3 bases, and 5 bases stayed unmatched. Germline assignment: CDR1 SEHNR and CDR2 FQNEAQ (reference sequence).

This rearrangement joins TRBV28 to TRBJ2-1; TRBD1 matches 8 bases. CDR3 size: 15 residues. The V gene's germline CDR1 is MDHEN and CDR2 SYDVKM. The V segment lost 6 bases and the J segment 4 bases; nucleotides outside the gene matches: 8. The CDR3 here is CASSPGGATYNEQFF. The CDR3 DNA sequence: TGTGCCAGCAGCCCAGGGGGCGCGACGTACAATGAGCAGTTCTTC. Filled out from reference TRBV28 and TRBJ2-1, the complete variable domain reads DVKVTQSSRYLVKRTGEKVFLECVQDMDHENMFWYRQDPGLGLRLIYFSYDVKMKEKGDIPEGYSVSREKKERFSLILESASTNQTSMYLCASSPGGATYNEQFFGPGTRLTVL.

This chain connects TRBV11-2 to TRBJ1-5; D gene uncertain. V shed 5 bases and J shed 0 bases, with 11 bases lying between them. CDR1 and CDR2 (germline): SGHAT, FQNNGV. CDR3 size: 15 residues. The CDR3 DNA sequence: TGTGCCAGCAGCAGCGGGAGCTTTAGCAATCAGCCCCAGCATTTT. Protein: CASSSGSFSNQPQHF.